This TCR beta chain was recovered during a study of blood T cell repertoires in COVID-19. As for the study in general: Acute-phase and convalescent COVID-19 samples originated in the United States, Italy and Spain. PBMCs, B-cell-depleted T cells, or T cells provided the cDNA or gDNA that made up the material.

Original analysis: Reference gene primer amplification in the assay estimated nucleated cell counts. Produced via immunoSEQ multiplex PCR; TCRdb's table is partial and in-frame only. V and J calls and clone size are those listed in that table; D and trimming were worked out from the DNA. The data contain some 66,000 clones, about 93% of them singletons. The CDR3 is made up of 14 amino acids. Germline V gene lookup returns CDR1 SQVTM and CDR2 ANQGSEA. Trimming shortened V by 7 bases and J by 2 bases, and 15 bases separated the two germline ends. This sequence originates from an older man with active COVID-19. The chain combines TRBV29-1 with TRBJ2-1, with D possibly TRBD2 on 6 matching bases. Sample: peripheral blood. CDR3 DNA sequence: TGCAGCGCCGGGAGTCTCCCACCCTACAATGAGCAGTTCTTC. As protein: CSAGSLPPYNEQFF.